A single sample gave rise to the 21 T cell receptor beta chains below, sequenced in a study of T cells in Graves' hyperthyroidism and ophthalmopathy. TCR beta CDR3 sequences were amplified from RNA transcripts. The TCR CDR3 first-round RT-PCR relied on the HTBI primer set. Each CDR3 protein is one row after TCRdb ran MiXCR on the multiplex PCR reads. The table records fewer than 500,000 distinct CDR3 sequences, about 14% of them present only once. Sequencing was done on a sample of blood. The receptors were sampled from a man younger than 35 with Graves' ophthalmopathy.

The V and J genes are TRBV18 and TRBJ2-7, with no clear D. The CDR3 spans 15 residues. Looked up from germline, CDR1 is KGHSH and CDR2 is LQKENI. V was clipped by 3 bases and J by 5 bases, with 17 bases between them. CDR3 region: CASSPGQIGFNEQYF. CDR3 DNA sequence: TGTGCCAGCTCACCCGGGCAGATAGGATTCAACGAGCAGTACTTC. Looking up the rest from reference TRBV18 and TRBJ2-7 gives the full variable domain: NAGVMQNPRHLVRRRGQEARLRCSPMKGHSHVYWYRQLPEEGLKFMVYLQKENIIDESGMPKERFSAEFPKEGPSILRIQQVVRGDSAAYFCASSPGQIGFNEQYFGPGTRLTVT.

This clonotype was seen a handful of times. The rearrangement links TRBV20-1 to TRBJ1-5; D is ambiguous. Deletions cut 0 bases from V and 3 bases from J, with 15 bases between. The germline gives CDR1 DFQATT, CDR2 SNEGSKA (reference sequence). The CDR3 has 16 amino acids. The CDR3 here is CSARDRSGFFNQPQHF. CDR3 DNA: TGCAGTGCTAGAGATCGATCGGGGTTTTTCAATCAGCCCCAGCATTTT.

This clonotype was seen more than once but under ten times. A clone one base away is much larger, so this may be a read error. V and J are TRBV24-1 and TRBJ1-2, with D uncertain. The CDR3 consists of 14 residues. Per germline, CDR1 KGHDR and CDR2 SFDVKD. V was trimmed by 4 bases and J by 6 bases, leaving 14 bases between them. In DNA form, the CDR3 reads TGTGCCACCAGTGACTCGGACGGATCCCATGGCTACACCTTC. Translating gives CATSDSDGSHGYTF.

There are a few counts of this clonotype. V usage is TRBV30 and J usage is TRBJ2-2; 11 bases agree with TRBD2. CDR3 size: 18 residues. Losses at the gene ends were 0 bases for V and 3 bases for J; bases not matched to a gene: 9. The germline V gene encodes CDR1 GTSNPN and CDR2 SVGIG (reference sequence). The CDR3 DNA follows: TGTGCCTGGAGTGTTACTAGCGGGAGTGTACTAGACACCGGGGAGCTGTTTTTT. Amino acid sequence: CAWSVTSGSVLDTGELFF.

V is TRBV12-3 or TRBV12-4 and J is TRBJ1-1; possible D gene TRBD1, 5 bases. V lost 6 bases and J lost 13, with 12 bases in between. CDR3 length: 10 residues. CDR3 protein: CASSAGPLFF. CDR3 nucleotide sequence: TGTGCCAGCAGCGCGGGACCCCTTTTCTTT.

This clonotype was counted at least ten times. This chain links TRBV2 with TRBJ1-1, with no clear D. V was clipped by 0 bases and J by 0 bases, with 8 bases between them. The germline gives CDR1 SNHLY, CDR2 FYNNEI. The CDR3 runs to 15 residues. CDR3 region: CASSEARKMNTEAFF. The CDR3 region has the DNA TGTGCCAGCAGTGAAGCGCGCAAGATGAACACTGAAGCTTTCTTT.

This clonotype was recorded a few times. This could be a read error, since a much larger clone is one nucleotide away. The conserved phenylalanine or tryptophan normally closing the CDR3 is absent here, so this likely arose from a read error. The chain carries TRBV6-1 and TRBJ2-7; D gene uncertain. The CDR3 loop spans 14 amino acids. Germline CDR1 MNHNS, CDR2 SASEGT. V lost 5 bases and J lost 2, with 13 bases in between. CDR3 in amino acids: CASSPSVGPYEQYL. The CDR3 nucleotides are TGTGCCAGCAGTCCAAGTGTAGGTCCCTACGAGCAGTACCTC.

This clonotype showed up many times. The chain couples TRBV5-1 to TRBJ2-7, with D unresolved. This CDR3 contains 13 residues. From germline, CDR1 is SGHRS and CDR2 YFSETQ. Trimming took 2 bases from V and 6 from J, leaving 12 bases between them. The CDR3 loop reads CASSFQETGEQYF. CDR3 sequence (DNA): TGCGCCAGCAGCTTCCAGGAAACGGGCGAGCAGTACTTC. Full variable domain (remainder filled in from reference TRBV5-1 and TRBJ2-7): KAGVTQTPRYLIKTRGQQVTLSCSPISGHRSVSWYQQTPGQGLQFLFEYFSETQRNKGNFPGRFSGRQFSNSRSEMNVSTLELGDSALYLCASSFQETGEQYFGPGTRLTVT.

This clonotype was observed a few times. J is TRBJ1-6 and V is TRBV10-1, with D tentatively TRBD1 (5 bases). Trimming pared 2 bases from V and 6 bases from J, leaving 8 bases between. Germline CDR1 reads WNHNN; CDR2 reads SYGVQD (reference sequence). This CDR3 comprises 14 residues. The CDR3 region has the DNA TGCGCCAGCAGTGAGGGGGGTAGTAATTCACCCCTCCACTTT. Translated: CASSEGGSNSPLHF.

This clonotype was seen a few times. This may arise from a read error, as a much more abundant clone is one base away. The chain joins TRBV7-2 to TRBJ2-5; 7 bases line up with TRBD2. V dropped 1 base and J dropped 10; count of bases not matched to a gene: 12. This CDR3 comprises 15 residues. Germline V CDR1 and CDR2: SGHTA, FQGNSA. The CDR3 sequence: CASSLGSGFSRDQYF. The CDR3 DNA is TGTGCCAGCAGCTTAGGTAGCGGGTTCTCAAGAGACCAGTACTTC. Full variable domain (remainder filled in from reference TRBV7-2 and TRBJ2-5): GAGVSQSPSNKVTEKGKDVELRCDPISGHTALYWYRQSLGQGLEFLIYFQGNSAPDKSGLPSDRFSAERTGGSVSTLTIQRTQQEDSAVYLCASSLGSGFSRDQYFGPGTRLLVL.

This clonotype was counted a few times. The chain couples TRBV25-1 to TRBJ1-1; no firm D call. Trimming took off 6 bases at V and 4 bases at J, with 9 bases between the two ends. The germline V gene has CDR1 MGHDK and CDR2 SYGVNS. The CDR3 is made up of 12 amino acids. CDR3 DNA: TGTGCCAGCAGAGGGTTCGGCACTGAAGCTTTCTTT. The encoded protein is CASRGFGTEAFF.

The chain couples TRBV6-1 to TRBJ1-5; TRBD1 aligns across 7 bases. Germline-derived CDR1 and CDR2 are MNHNS and SASEGT. The CDR3 runs 16 residues. The trim removed 6 bases at V and 0 bases at J, leaving 8 bases unmatched. The DNA of the CDR3 is TGTGCCAGCAGCCGAAACAGGGGCTATAGCAATCAGCCCCAGCATTTT. This encodes CASSRNRGYSNQPQHF.

This clonotype appeared a few times. The chain links TRBV27 to TRBJ2-1; the D call may be TRBD1 or TRBD2 (5 bases each). Germline lookup yields CDR1 MNHEY and CDR2 SMNVEV (reference sequence). This CDR3 is 15 amino acids long. Trimming removed 6 bases at V and 0 bases at J, with 12 bases between. The CDR3 is CASRAAGSSYNEQFF. CDR3 coding DNA: TGTGCCAGCAGGGCGGCAGGGAGCTCCTACAATGAGCAGTTCTTC.

This clonotype came up many times. This chain uses TRBV11-2 with TRBJ2-7; D remains unclear. CDR3 length: 12 residues. CDR1 and CDR2 (germline): SGHAT, FQNNGV. With 4 bases removed from V and 4 bases from J, the gap between germline ends came to 8 bases. The CDR3 spells CASSSFLYEQYF. CDR3 sequence (DNA): TGTGCCAGCAGCTCGTTTTTGTACGAGCAGTACTTC. Supplemented by reference TRBV11-2 and TRBJ2-7, the full variable domain reads EAGVAQSPRYKIIEKRQSVAFWCNPISGHATLYWYQQILGQGPKLLIQFQNNGVVDDSQLPKDRFSAERLKGVDSTLKIQPAKLEDSAVYLCASSSFLYEQYFGPGTRLTVT.

The V gene is TRBV6-2 or TRBV6-3, the J gene TRBJ2-7; 9 nucleotides line up with TRBD1. Judging by the DNA end, TRBJ2-1 fits better; the J call may be wrong. The CDR3 runs 15 residues. Germline CDR1 and CDR2: MNHEY and SVGEGT. The CDR3 bases are TGTGCCAGCAGCTCTCCGGGACAGGGCTCCTACGAGCAGTTCTTC. Protein sequence: CASSSPGQGSYEQFF.

Many counts were recorded for this clonotype. J is TRBJ2-2 and V is TRBV2, with unresolved D. With 8 bases removed from V and 6 bases from J, the gap between germline ends came to 16 bases. CDR3 length: 14 amino acids. The V gene's germline CDR1 is SNHLY and CDR2 FYNNEI. The CDR3, as DNA: TGTGCCAGCTCAAGCTTCCTTGCCGCCGGGGAGCTGTTTTTT. Translated: CASSSFLAAGELFF.

Ten or more counts support this clonotype. The genes are TRBV15 and TRBJ1-2, with TRBD1 as a possible D gene (6 bases). The CDR3 length is 12 residues. CDR1 and CDR2 (germline): LNHNV, YYDKDF (reference sequence). Trimming shortened V by 3 bases and J by 4 bases, and 6 bases separated the two germline ends. In nucleotides, the CDR3 is TGTGCCACCAGCAGGGACAGCTATGGCTACACCTTC. Its protein is CATSRDSYGYTF.

This clonotype has at least ten counts. The rearrangement joins TRBV6-1 to TRBJ2-6; D remains ambiguous. From germline, CDR1 is MNHNS and CDR2 SASEGT. The V end lost 6 bases, the J end lost 0 bases, and 9 bases lay between the germline ends. The CDR3 is made up of 15 amino acids. The CDR3 DNA sequence: TGTGCCAGCAGCTCGTTCACCTCTGGGGCCAACGTCCTGACTTTC. This gives the protein CASSSFTSGANVLTF.

This clonotype was seen ten or more times. CDR3 region: CASSQLGRGMTTDEQFF. CDR3 nucleotides: TGTGCCAGCAGTCAACTCGGCAGGGGGATGACGACGGATGAGCAGTTCTTC. V is TRBV6-2 or TRBV6-3 and J is TRBJ2-1; TRBD1 aligns across 7 bases. Germline-derived CDR1 and CDR2 are MNHEY and SVGEGT. Trimming took 5 bases from V and 8 from J; bases not matched to a gene: 18. CDR3 length: 17 residues.

In its sample, this clonotype was seen many times. The rearrangement joins TRBV5-1 to TRBJ2-7; D uncertain. The V and J ends lost 4 bases and 1 base respectively, with 18 bases between them. CDR1 is SGHRS and CDR2 is YFSETQ in the germline V gene. The CDR3 contains 16 residues. CDR3 amino acids: CASSPLDMTLSYEQYF. As DNA, the CDR3 is TGCGCCAGCAGCCCGTTAGACATGACGCTATCCTACGAGCAGTACTTC. Combining the CDR3 with reference TRBV5-1 and TRBJ2-7 gives the whole variable domain KAGVTQTPRYLIKTRGQQVTLSCSPISGHRSVSWYQQTPGQGLQFLFEYFSETQRNKGNFPGRFSGRQFSNSRSEMNVSTLELGDSALYLCASSPLDMTLSYEQYFGPGTRLTVT.

This clonotype has ten or more counts. The chain carries TRBV27 and TRBJ2-7; 8 nucleotides agree with TRBD1. V lost 7 bases and J lost 1; bases outside the gene matches: 6. The CDR3 runs to 14 residues. Germline values: CDR1 MNHEY, CDR2 SMNVEV (reference sequence). The CDR3 loop is CASTETGASYEQYF. The DNA of the CDR3 is TGTGCCAGCACCGAGACAGGGGCGTCCTACGAGCAGTACTTC.